This T cell receptor (beta chain) is from a study of blood T cell repertoires in COVID-19. Measured with immunoSEQ multiplex PCR; TCRdb has only the in-frame clones, and not every one. The data show around 200,000 clones, around nine tenths seen once. In germline, CDR1 is SQVTM, CDR2 ANQGSEA. The V gene lost 0 bases and the J gene lost 7 bases, with 9 bases spanning the gap. The length of the CDR3 is 12 residues. Sequencing was done on a sample of peripheral blood. J is TRBJ1-2 and V is TRBV29-1; D is unclear. This TCR derives from a man in his fifties or sixties who had recovered from COVID-19. CDR3 sequence: CSVEDRGVGYTF. The CDR3 nucleotides read TGCAGCGTTGAAGATCGCGGGGTTGGCTACACCTTC.